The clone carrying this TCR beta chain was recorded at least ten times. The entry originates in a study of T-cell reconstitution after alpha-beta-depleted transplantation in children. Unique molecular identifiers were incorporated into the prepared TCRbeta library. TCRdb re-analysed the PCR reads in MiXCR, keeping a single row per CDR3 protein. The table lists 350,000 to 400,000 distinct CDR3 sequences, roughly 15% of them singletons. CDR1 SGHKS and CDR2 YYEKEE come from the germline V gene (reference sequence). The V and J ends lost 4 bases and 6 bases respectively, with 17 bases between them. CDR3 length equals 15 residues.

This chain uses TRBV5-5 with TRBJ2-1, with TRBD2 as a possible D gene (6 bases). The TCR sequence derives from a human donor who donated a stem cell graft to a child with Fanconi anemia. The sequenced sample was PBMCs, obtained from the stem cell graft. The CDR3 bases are TGTGCCAGCAGCCCGGGGACTCCTATCGGCAATGAGCAGTTCTTC. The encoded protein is CASSPGTPIGNEQFF.